These 15 T cell receptor beta chains came from one sample sequenced in a study of T cell responses to AZD1222 COVID-19 vaccine. Measured with immunoSEQ multiplex PCR; TCRdb has only the in-frame clones, and not every one. The sample yields 83,000 or so clones, 70% to 90% seen once. This specimen was peripheral blood, taken on day 0 of MenACWY control vaccination. These receptors all come from an adult in good health.

The chain is built from TRBV15 and TRBJ1-3; D not certain. The CDR3 runs to 14 residues. Trimming shortened V by 1 base and J by 9 bases, and 13 bases separated the two germline ends. Germline CDR1 LNHNV, CDR2 YYDKDF (reference sequence). In DNA form, the CDR3 reads TGTGCCACCAGCAGAGGGACGGCTGGCGGCACCATATATTTT. This encodes CATSRGTAGGTIYF. The full variable domain, in which reference TRBV15 and TRBJ1-3 provide the parts outside the CDR3, is DAMVIQNPRYQVTQFGKPVTLSCSQTLNHNVMYWYQQKSSQAPKLLFHYYDKDFNNEADTPDNFQSRRPNTSFCFLDIRSPGLGDTAMYLCATSRGTAGGTIYFGEGSWLTVV.

CDR3 loop: CASSLWAAGNGAGANVLTF. The CDR3 DNA reads TGTGCCAGCAGTTTATGGGCGGCAGGGAACGGCGCTGGGGCCAACGTCCTGACTTTC. The gene calls are TRBV28 and TRBJ2-6; D might be TRBD1 (5 bases). CDR3 length: 19 residues. In germline, CDR1 is MDHEN, CDR2 SYDVKM. V shed 0 bases and J shed 2 bases, with 17 bases lying between them.

The chain employs TRBV27 and TRBJ2-5; D possibly corresponds to TRBD1 (5 bases). The CDR3 loop spans 13 amino acids. In germline, CDR1 is MNHEY, CDR2 SMNVEV (reference sequence). V was pared by 3 bases and J by 5 bases, with 10 bases between. CDR3 in amino acids: CASSFQGPETQYF. The DNA for the CDR3 is TGTGCCAGCAGTTTCCAGGGCCCTGAGACCCAGTACTTC.

V is TRBV1 and J is TRBJ2-5; the tabulated D call, TRBD2, remains unverified against the DNA. TRBV1 is a known pseudogene. This CDR3 has 13 residues. The CDR3 DNA reads as TGCACCTCTACCGGGACTACTATTGAGACCCAGTACTTC. It specifies CTSTGTTIETQYF.

The V gene is TRBV18, the J gene TRBJ2-1, with D perhaps assigned TRBD1 or TRBD2 (5 bases each). From germline, CDR1 is KGHSH and CDR2 LQKENI. This CDR3 contains 17 residues. V dropped 4 bases and J dropped 4 bases, with 20 bases sitting between them. CDR3 DNA: TGTGCCAGCTCACACCTGTCCTTAACGGGACCTTACAATGAGCAGTTCTTC. It codes for CASSHLSLTGPYNEQFF. Together with reference TRBV18 and TRBJ2-1, the CDR3 gives the full variable domain: NAGVMQNPRHLVRRRGQEARLRCSPMKGHSHVYWYRQLPEEGLKFMVYLQKENIIDESGMPKERFSAEFPKEGPSILRIQQVVRGDSAAYFCASSHLSLTGPYNEQFFGPGTRLTVL.

This sequence joins TRBV3-1 (or the pseudogene TRBV3-2) and TRBJ2-3, with D unclear. The CDR3 totals 13 residues. The germline CDR1 and CDR2 sequences are LGHDT and YNNKEL (reference sequence). Trimming removed 4 bases from V and 2 bases from J, with 7 bases in between. The CDR3 nucleotides are TGTGCCAGCAGCCCCGACATCACAGATACGCAGTATTTT. The encoded protein is CASSPDITDTQYF.

The chain couples TRBV28 to TRBJ1-2; D gene ambiguous. The CDR3 has 14 amino acids. V was cut by 2 bases and J by 2 bases, with 9 bases left in between. CDR1 and CDR2 (germline): MDHEN, SYDVKM. This CDR3 is CASSLGAANYGYTF. The DNA for the CDR3 is TGTGCCAGCAGTTTAGGTGCAGCCAACTATGGCTACACCTTC.

This clone was seen only a few times. The chain joins TRBV27 to TRBJ2-7; 9 nucleotides line up with TRBD1. This CDR3 spans 12 amino acids. Unmatched junction bases numbered 1, after V lost 7 bases and J lost 3 bases. Germline CDR1 MNHEY, CDR2 SMNVEV (reference sequence). The chain's CDR3 is CASKGQGYEQYF. CDR3 nucleotides: TGTGCCAGCAAGGGACAGGGCTACGAGCAGTACTTC.

The rearrangement joins TRBV6-1 to TRBJ2-7; 11 bases align to TRBD1. The J segment lost 4 bases and the V segment lost 4 bases, leaving 9 bases of the junction unmatched. Germline-derived CDR1 and CDR2 are MNHNS and SASEGT. The CDR3 has 16 residues. CDR3 coding DNA: TGTGCCAGCAGTGGCCGAGGACAGGGGGCGTTGTACGAGCAGTACTTC. It codes for CASSGRGQGALYEQYF.

The V gene is TRBV28, the J gene TRBJ1-2, with D perhaps matching TRBD1 (5 bases). Trimming removed 5 bases at V and 2 bases at J, with 21 bases between. The CDR3 contains 17 residues. The germline V gene encodes CDR1 MDHEN and CDR2 SYDVKM. CDR3 coding DNA: TGTGCCAGCAGTCCCAACCCCTCAGGGCTGGGGAACTATGGCTACACCTTC. Translated, it gives CASSPNPSGLGNYGYTF.

In its sample, this clone ranks as medium-sized (0.01 to 0.1%). The rearrangement links TRBV4-1 to TRBJ1-1; D is ambiguous. There are 14 residues in the CDR3. Germline lookup yields CDR1 MGHRA and CDR2 YSYEKL. With 1 base removed from V and 1 base from J, the gap between germline ends came to 7 bases. CDR3 nucleotide sequence: TGCGCCAGCAGCCAAGGACTTGAGAACACTGAAGCTTTCTTT. This sequence encodes CASSQGLENTEAFF.

V gene TRBV9 combines with J gene TRBJ2-7, with TRBD2 matching over 9 bases. The CDR3 covers 15 residues. The germline V gene encodes CDR1 SGDLS and CDR2 YYNGEE. The V and J ends lost 5 bases and 5 bases, in that order; junction bases with no gene match: 11. The CDR3 DNA sequence: TGTGCCAGCAGTACCAGGGCGGGAGGGGTAGACGAGCAGTACTTC. Translated: CASSTRAGGVDEQYF. Looking up the rest from reference TRBV9 and TRBJ2-7 gives the full variable domain: DSGVTQTPKHLITATGQRVTLRCSPRSGDLSVYWYQQSLDQGLQFLIQYYNGEERAKGNILERFSAQQFPDLHSELNLSSLELGDSALYFCASSTRAGGVDEQYFGPGTRLTVT.

This clone was found a few times. The J gene is TRBJ1-1, the V gene TRBV11-2, with D unclear. The CDR3 has 14 amino acids. In germline, CDR1 is SGHAT, CDR2 FQNNGV. With 3 bases removed from V and 1 base from J, the gap between germline ends came to 9 bases. The CDR3 spells CASSFPVPNTEAFF. The CDR3, as DNA: TGTGCCAGCAGCTTCCCCGTTCCGAACACTGAAGCTTTCTTT.

This chain joins TRBV6-2 or TRBV6-3 and TRBJ2-1, with a possible D match to TRBD1 (6 bases). V shed 2 bases and J shed 4 bases, with 12 bases lying between them. Germline loops: CDR1 MNHEY, CDR2 SVGEGT. The CDR3 sequence is 15 residues long. In nucleotides, the CDR3 is TGTGCCAGCAGTTACGGCAGGGGCAAGTACAATGAGCAGTTCTTC. Protein sequence: CASSYGRGKYNEQFF.

The chain combines TRBV24-1 with TRBJ2-5; D possibly matches TRBD1 or TRBD2 (5 bases each). V was clipped by 3 bases and J by 0 bases, with 22 bases between them. The CDR3 is 19 amino acids. CDR1 is KGHDR and CDR2 is SFDVKD in the germline V gene. Written as DNA, the CDR3 is TGTGCCACCAGTGATCCGACAGACTCGGGCGGGCGGTACCAAGAGACCCAGTACTTC. Translation: CATSDPTDSGGRYQETQYF.